A selection of T cell receptor beta chains follows, all from one sample in a study of PD-1 blockade in classical Hodgkin lymphoma. Clones were sequenced by immunoSEQ multiplex PCR, and TCRdb holds only the in-frame ones, with some missing. The table records under 40,000 clones, roughly 82% of them present only once. The source material was peripheral blood mononuclear cells (PBMCs), sampled at baseline. The receptors shown here come from a human donor with classical Hodgkin lymphoma. Both conserved end residues are part of each CDR3. D genes are given only for firm matches. Not all rows give a size; the values are once, few, many and, for expanded clones, a class.

DNA | CDR3 | V | D | J | size
TGTGCCAGCAGTTACTCGAGGGGGCCCTACGAGCAGTACTTC | CASSYSRGPYEQYF | TRBV6-6 | TRBD1 | TRBJ2-7 | NA
TGTGCCTGGACCTACGGGGGGAACGAGCAGTACTTC | CAWTYGGNEQYF | TRBV30 | TRBD2 | TRBJ2-7 | once
TGTGCCAGCAGCCCATCCAGGACAGGGACTGCCTATGGCTACACCTTC | CASSPSRTGTAYGYTF | TRBV9 | TRBD1 | TRBJ1-2 | NA
TGTGCCTGGAACCCCACCTGGGGCTCTGGGGCCAACGTCCTGACTTTC | CAWNPTWGSGANVLTF | TRBV30 | NA | TRBJ2-6 | NA
TGTGCCAGCAGCTTTCTAGCGGGAACCTCCTACAATGAGCAGTTCTTC | CASSFLAGTSYNEQFF | TRBV7-8 | TRBD2 | TRBJ2-1 | few
TGTGCCAGCAGTTACCCGGGTACCTACGAGCAGTACTTC | CASSYPGTYEQYF | TRBV6-6 | NA | TRBJ2-7 | NA
TGTGCCAGCTCACCTCCAGAGGCAGCCTTCAATGAGCAGTTCTTC | CASSPPEAAFNEQFF | TRBV18 | NA | TRBJ2-1 | NA
TGTGCCAGCAGCCCGACGGGGGGGGATTCACCCCTCCACTTT | CASSPTGGDSPLHF | TRBV11-1 | NA | TRBJ1-6 | NA
TGTGCCAGCAGCACCGGACAGGGTCTGGGCTACACCTTC | CASSTGQGLGYTF | TRBV7-3 | TRBD1 | TRBJ1-2 | NA
TGTGCCAGCAGTGAAAGGGGGATTGAAAAACTGTTTTTT | CASSERGIEKLFF | TRBV6-1 | NA | TRBJ1-4 | NA
TGTGCCAGCAGCTTGGGAACAGGGCCCACAGATACGCAGTATTTT | CASSLGTGPTDTQYF | TRBV5-6 | NA | TRBJ2-3 | once
TGTGCCACAACTAGCGGGGGGCTACCAAGCTCCTACAATGAGCAGTTCTTC | CATTSGGLPSSYNEQFF | TRBV28 | TRBD2 | TRBJ2-1 | few
TGCAGCGTTGCTTTACAGGTTGACAATGGCTACACCTTC | CSVALQVDNGYTF | TRBV29-1 | NA | TRBJ1-2 | NA
TGTGCCAGCAGTGGGAATAATCAGCCCCAGCATTTT | CASSGNNQPQHF | TRBV2 | NA | TRBJ1-5 | NA
TGTGCCAGCAGCTTAGATAGGGCCCGGCGGGGCTATGGCTACACCTTC | CASSLDRARRGYGYTF | TRBV11-2 | NA | TRBJ1-2 | NA
TGTGCCAGCAGTGAGGGGGGGGGCAATCAGCCCCAGCATTTT | CASSEGGGNQPQHF | TRBV2 | NA | TRBJ1-5 | NA
TGTGCCAGCCGACAGTTGACTAGCACAGATACGCAGTATTTT | CASRQLTSTDTQYF | TRBV2 | NA | TRBJ2-3 | NA
TGTGCCAGCAGCTTTTTTTCGAACACTGAAGCTTTCTTT | CASSFFSNTEAFF | TRBV7-9 | NA | TRBJ1-1 | once
TGTGCCAGCTCGGGACAGCTCTCTGGAAACACCATATATTTT | CASSGQLSGNTIYF | TRBV9 | TRBD1 | TRBJ1-3 | NA
TGTGCCAGTAGTATTACAGGGACCGCCGGGGAGCTGTTTTTT | CASSITGTAGELFF | TRBV19 | NA | TRBJ2-2 | NA
TGTGCCAGCAGCAAAAGCCTGGACGGAGCACGGACCTTC | CASSKSLDGARTF | TRBV2 | NA | TRBJ1-2 | NA